This T cell receptor (beta chain) was recorded in a study of shared clonotypes between healthy human individuals. Points from the study as a whole: Memory subsets had estimated richness that was generally smaller than that of naive subsets.

This table comes from immunoSEQ multiplex PCR, and its TCRdb copy is limited to in-frame clones, with some not included. The sample carries around 2.1 million clones, more than 90% recorded once. On this clone itself: Its matching antigen is unknown. A read error may account for a junction end that differs from germline.

The CDR3 length is 14 residues. Germline CDR1 and CDR2: SNHLY and FYNNEI. V is TRBV2 and J is TRBJ2-5; TRBD1 aligns across 10 bases. The clonotype originates from a man younger than 30 in good health. The sequenced sample was naive CD4+ T cells sorted from blood. The sample's subset: CD45RA+ positively selected. The CDR3 bases are TGTGCCAGCAGACAGACAGGGGGCGAGAGACCCACCAACTTC. It yields the protein CASRQTGGERPTNF.